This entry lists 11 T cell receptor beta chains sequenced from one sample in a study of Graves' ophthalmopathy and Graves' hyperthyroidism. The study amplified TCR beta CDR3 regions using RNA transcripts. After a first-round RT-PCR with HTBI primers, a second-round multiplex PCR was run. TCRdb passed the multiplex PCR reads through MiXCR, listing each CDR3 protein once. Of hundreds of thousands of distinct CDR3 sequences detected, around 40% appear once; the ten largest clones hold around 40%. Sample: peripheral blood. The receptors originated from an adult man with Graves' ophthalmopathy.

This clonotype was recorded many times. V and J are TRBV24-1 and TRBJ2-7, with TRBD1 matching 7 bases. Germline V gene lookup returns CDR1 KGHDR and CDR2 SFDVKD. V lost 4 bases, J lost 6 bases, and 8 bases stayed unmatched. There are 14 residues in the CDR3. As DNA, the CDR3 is TGTGCCACCAGTGACCCAGGGGGATCGAGCGAGCAGTACTTC. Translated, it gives CATSDPGGSSEQYF.

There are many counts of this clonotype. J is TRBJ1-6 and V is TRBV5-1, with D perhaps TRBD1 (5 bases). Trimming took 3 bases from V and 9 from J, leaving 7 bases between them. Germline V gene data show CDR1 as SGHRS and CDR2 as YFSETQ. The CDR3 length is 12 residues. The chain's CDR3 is CASSSGRSPLHF. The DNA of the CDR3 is TGCGCCAGCAGCTCGGGGCGTTCACCCCTCCACTTT.

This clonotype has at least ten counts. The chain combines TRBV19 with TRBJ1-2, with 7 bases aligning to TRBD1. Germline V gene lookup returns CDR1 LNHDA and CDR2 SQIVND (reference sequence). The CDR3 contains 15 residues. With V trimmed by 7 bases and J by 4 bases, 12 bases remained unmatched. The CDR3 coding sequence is TGTGCCAGTACCCCGACCCTTGACAGGGCCTATGGCTACACCTTC. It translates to CASTPTLDRAYGYTF.

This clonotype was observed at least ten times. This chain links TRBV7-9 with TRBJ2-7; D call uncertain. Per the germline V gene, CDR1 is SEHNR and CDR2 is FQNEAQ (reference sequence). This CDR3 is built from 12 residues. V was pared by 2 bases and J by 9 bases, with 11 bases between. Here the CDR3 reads CASSLRTTGQYF. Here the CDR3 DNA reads TGTGCCAGCAGCTTACGGACGACGGGGCAGTACTTC.

This chain's CDR3 is CAISARGTLNYGYTF. In DNA form, the CDR3 reads TGTGCCATCAGTGCTAGAGGGACCCTTAACTATGGCTACACCTTC. The chain employs TRBV10-3 and TRBJ1-2, with a weak D call TRBD1 (5 bases). Between the trimmed V and J ends, which lost 4 bases and 1 base, there was a span of 13 bases. The CDR3 extends over 15 amino acids. Germline lookup yields CDR1 ENHRY and CDR2 SYGVKD.

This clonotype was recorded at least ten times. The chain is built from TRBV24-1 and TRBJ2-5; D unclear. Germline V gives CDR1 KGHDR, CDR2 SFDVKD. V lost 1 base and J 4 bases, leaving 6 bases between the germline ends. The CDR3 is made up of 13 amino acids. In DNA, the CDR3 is TGTGCCACCAGTGATTTATGGGGAGAGACCCAGTACTTC. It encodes CATSDLWGETQYF.

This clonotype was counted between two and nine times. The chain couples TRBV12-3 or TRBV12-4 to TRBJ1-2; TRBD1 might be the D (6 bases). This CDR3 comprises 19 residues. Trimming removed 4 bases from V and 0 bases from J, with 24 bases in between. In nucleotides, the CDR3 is TGTGCCAGCAGTTCAGGAGGACACAGGGCCCGAGAAACTAACTATGGCTACACCTTC. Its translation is CASSSGGHRARETNYGYTF.

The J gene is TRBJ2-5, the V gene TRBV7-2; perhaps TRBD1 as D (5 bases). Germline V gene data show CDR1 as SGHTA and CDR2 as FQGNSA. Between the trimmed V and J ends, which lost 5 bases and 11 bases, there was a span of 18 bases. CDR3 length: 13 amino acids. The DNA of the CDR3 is TGTGCCAGCAGCCTAATACAGGCACCGCGACAGTACTTC. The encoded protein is CASSLIQAPRQYF. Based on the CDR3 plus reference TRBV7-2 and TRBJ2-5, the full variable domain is GAGVSQSPSNKVTEKGKDVELRCDPISGHTALYWYRQSLGQGLEFLIYFQGNSAPDKSGLPSDRFSAERTGGSVSTLTIQRTQQEDSAVYLCASSLIQAPRQYFGPGTRLLVL.

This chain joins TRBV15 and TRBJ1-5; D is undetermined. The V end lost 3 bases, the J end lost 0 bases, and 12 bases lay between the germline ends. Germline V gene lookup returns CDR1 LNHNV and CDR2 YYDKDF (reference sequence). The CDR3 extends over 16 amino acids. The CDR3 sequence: CATSSAPGPSNQPQHF. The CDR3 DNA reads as TGTGCCACCAGCAGCGCACCGGGTCCTAGCAATCAGCCCCAGCATTTT.

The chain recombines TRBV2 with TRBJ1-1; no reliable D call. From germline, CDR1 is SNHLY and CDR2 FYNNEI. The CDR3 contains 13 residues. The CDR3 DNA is TGTGCTCGACTTGGACGGGCGAACACTGAAGCTTTCTTT. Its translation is CARLGRANTEAFF.

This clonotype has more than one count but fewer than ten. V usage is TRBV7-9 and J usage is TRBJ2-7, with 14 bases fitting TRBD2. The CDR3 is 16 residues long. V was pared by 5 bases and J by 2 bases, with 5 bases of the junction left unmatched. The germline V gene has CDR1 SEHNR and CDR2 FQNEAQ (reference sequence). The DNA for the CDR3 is TGTGCCAGCAGCCGGACTAGCGGGAGGTCAGCCTACGAGCAGTACTTC. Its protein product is CASSRTSGRSAYEQYF. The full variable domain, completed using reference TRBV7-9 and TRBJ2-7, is DTGVSQNPRHKITKRGQNVTFRCDPISEHNRLYWYRQTLGQGPEFLTYFQNEAQLEKSRLLSDRFSAERPKGSFSTLEIQRTEQGDSAMYLCASSRTSGRSAYEQYFGPGTRLTVT.